This TCR beta chain comes out of a study of regulatory T cells in long-lasting Graves disease (dated by TCRdb to about 2021). Background for the entire study: In the newly diagnosed Graves' disease group, patients had been taking antithyroid drugs for less than 3 months. The study was conducted in China and was registered as a clinical trial. Persistent Graves' disease patients were compared with newly diagnosed Graves' disease patients by peripheral blood TCR sequencing and RNA sequencing. A total of roughly 33 samples were covered by TCR sequencing, comprising around 13 persistent and around 20 newly diagnosed Graves' disease patients.

What the study reported, not specific to this receptor: Persistent disease showed preferential use of TRBV28, TRBJ1-2 and TRBJ2-5, whereas newly diagnosed disease favored TRBV20-1 and TRBJ2-1. The authors acknowledged the small sample size as a limitation that may reduce accuracy. Lower TCR Shannon entropy and fewer highly expanded clones were observed in persistent Graves' disease patients than in newly diagnosed patients, which suggested clonal expansion. The study examined only peripheral blood because the primary lesion, thyroid tissue, could not be accessed. Sequencing and analysis were limited to the TCR beta chain. Patients with persistent disease shared more public clonotypes (roughly 2,900) than newly diagnosed patients did (966).

Trimming removed 7 bases from V and 2 bases from J, leaving 4 bases between the germline ends. Reading from cysteine to phenylalanine, the CDR3 counts 11 amino acids. Here the CDR3 DNA is all that survives: 33 bases in frame from base 1. Libraries were constructed by multiplex PCR. Reads for this sample came from an Illumina HiSeq 4000. TCR beta libraries were built with iRepertoire HTBI primers and Arm-PCR amplification of CDR3 regions. Before sequencing, the PCR products underwent gel purification. For the original study's pipeline: Gene usage analysis of CDR3 amino acid clonotypes used the 62 TRBV and about 14 TRBJ segments found across samples. Filtered high-quality paired reads were merged into contigs using COPE and FqMerger. Contigs were aligned with BLAST to IMGT TRBV, TRBD and TRBJ reference genes, and CDR3 was defined per IMGT. Any clonotype with a frequency above 0.1% was counted as a highly expanded clone. Shannon entropy served as the measure of repertoire diversity, while the Gini coefficient captured V-J evenness. Public clonotypes were defined as clonotypes shared by more than one individual. Using fastp trimming at Q25 and MiXCR clonotype assembly, TCRdb reanalyzed the public sequencing data and kept in-frame beta chains. Identical CDR3 protein sequences are pooled into one entry, listed with their most common genes and DNA. It is TCRdb's table, rather than the study itself, that gives the V and J calls and clone size. This sample lists about 610,000 distinct CDR3 sequences; roughly a sixth were detected once. The ten largest clones capture around 12% of the sample.

This clonotype appeared many times. Its recognized antigen is unknown. No much larger clone is present one base from it, and per-base qualities are unavailable. In the paper's terms, the time point label means: newly diagnosed GD, antithyroid drugs for less than 3 months. RNA was extracted from PBMCs in TRIzol for both TCR sequencing and RNA sequencing. The diagnosis of Graves' disease was made according to American Thyroid Association guidelines. Patients for the study were recruited at an endocrinology department in Xi'an, China. Each patient gave about 8.1 milliliters of peripheral blood, collected in an EDTA anticoagulant tube. Ficoll Paque Plus density gradient separation was used to isolate PBMCs, and no additional T cell sorting was done. An Agilent 2100 Bioanalyzer and agarose gel were used to check RNA quality, while a NanoDrop 2000 measured RNA concentration. In addition, the sample was reused for a study of T cells in Graves' hyperthyroidism and ophthalmopathy. The second study's paper adds: Stable Graves' hyperthyroidism was defined as the absence of progression to ophthalmopathy over 18 months of follow-up. The hyperthyroidism patients were between 18 and 65 years old and newly diagnosed, with a disease duration of less than 2 months. Exclusion was applied to patients with uncontrolled infections, other autoimmune diseases, pregnancy or lactation. Diagnoses were based on clinical symptoms, serum thyroxine and TRAb, thyroid ultrasound and orbital computed tomography. For the first round of RT-PCR on the TCR CDR3, the HTBI primer set was used together with the Qiagen OneStep RT-PCR kit. Most expanded thyroid clonotypes (frequency above 0.001) were also detected in blood, a finding suggesting that blood repertoires may reflect thyroid immune responses. In cross-validation, a model built on a 13 V-J signature told ophthalmopathy apart from stable hyperthyroidism with approximately 91% sensitivity and approximately 81% specificity, and in testing the same model reached 80%/75%. In validation, progression to ophthalmopathy was predicted by the model with 65% to 71% sensitivity and roughly 76% specificity, a median of about 6.8 months before onset. To identify TCR V-J signatures that set the groups apart, the researchers used a discovery cohort of 100 patients, made up of some 41 with Graves' ophthalmopathy and some 60 with stable Graves' hyperthyroidism. Prospective prediction of ophthalmopathy was tested in an independent validation cohort consisting of some 19 hyperthyroidism patients and some 16 patients who later progressed to ophthalmopathy. The 95 to 100 discovery patients were randomly divided into training and test sets at a 7:3 ratio. The study also compared thyroid tissue and blood T-cell repertoires from about six Graves' hyperthyroidism patients. Once sampling was done, hyperthyroidism patients were given methimazole at a starting dose of 30 mg daily, whereas ophthalmopathy patients were given high-dose intravenous methylprednisolone. Libraries were constructed in a second round of multiplex PCR, after which size selection and purification were performed. The libraries were sequenced on an Illumina HiSeq2000 using paired-end 100 bp reads. Raw data were processed with SOAPnuke, discarding reads with adapters, uncalled bases, mean Phred below 15, or no exact constant-primer or identifier match. High-quality paired reads were merged using COPE v1.2.5, and each unique nucleotide sequence was defined as a clonotype. MiTCR v1.1 was used to align clonotypes to the IMGT TRBV, TRBD and TRBJ reference segments. Only V-J combinations with frequency above 0.0001, covering about 99% of repertoires, were analysed. The TCS score was defined as the ratio of F50 (clonal expansion) to E x V (chaos), calculated using BLOSUM62-based TCRdist between CDR3 peptides within each V-J. Welch's t-statistics and random forest reduced around 520 V-J features to 13, which were used in a naive Bayes classifier (R e1071). Sample size was not statistically predetermined, and investigators were not blinded to group allocation. According to the paper, TCR Vbeta CDR3 sequencing was carried out on approximately 140 peripheral blood samples, which came from under 50 ophthalmopathy, 75 to 80 hyperthyroidism and 17 progressor patients.

The material was peripheral blood mononuclear cells (PBMCs), obtained at new diagnosis, from a patient treated with antithyroid drugs. The receptor comes from a man between 18 and 29 years old with Graves disease. Donor details come from another sample of the same person, matched by shared clones. Recombination linked TRBV12-3 or TRBV12-4 to TRBJ2-3; no D gene is confidently identified. CDR3 sequence: CASIITDTQYF. DNA sequence: TGTGCCAGCATTATCACAGATACGCAGTATTTT.